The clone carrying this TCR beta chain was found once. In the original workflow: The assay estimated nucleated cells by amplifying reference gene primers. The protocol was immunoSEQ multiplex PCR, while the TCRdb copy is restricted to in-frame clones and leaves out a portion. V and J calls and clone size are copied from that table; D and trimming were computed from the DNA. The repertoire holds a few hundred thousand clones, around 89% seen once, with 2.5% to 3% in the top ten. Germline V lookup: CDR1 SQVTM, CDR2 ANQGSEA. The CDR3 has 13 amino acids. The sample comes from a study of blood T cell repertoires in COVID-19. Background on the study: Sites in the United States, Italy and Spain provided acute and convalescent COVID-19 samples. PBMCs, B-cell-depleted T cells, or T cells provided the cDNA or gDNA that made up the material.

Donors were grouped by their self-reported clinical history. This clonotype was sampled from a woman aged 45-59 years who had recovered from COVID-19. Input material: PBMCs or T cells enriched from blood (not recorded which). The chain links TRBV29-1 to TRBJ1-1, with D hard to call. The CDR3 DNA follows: TGCAGTTCAAGTTTCGGTCAGAACACTGAAGCTTTCTTT. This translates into CSSSFGQNTEAFF.